This T cell receptor (beta chain) was observed in a study of T cell repertoires in cytomegalovirus infection. Using its own MiXCR run on the reads, TCRdb lists one record per CDR3 protein. The table records about 490,000 distinct CDR3 sequences, around 11% of them present only once. Germline V lookup: CDR1 MNHNS, CDR2 SASEGT. There are 15 residues in the CDR3. The V and J ends lost 8 bases and 3 bases, in that order; junction bases with no gene match: 8. This clonotype was picked up many times. Sequences were obtained from PBMCs. This receptor was identified in a human donor in good health (CMV status not recorded). Some clones in this sample may be carry-over from other donors' samples. The V gene is TRBV6-1, the J gene TRBJ2-1; TRBD1 aligns across 9 bases. The CDR3, as DNA: TGTGCCAGCTCAGTCCGGGACAGGGTCTACAATGAGCAGTTCTTC. Translating gives CASSVRDRVYNEQFF.